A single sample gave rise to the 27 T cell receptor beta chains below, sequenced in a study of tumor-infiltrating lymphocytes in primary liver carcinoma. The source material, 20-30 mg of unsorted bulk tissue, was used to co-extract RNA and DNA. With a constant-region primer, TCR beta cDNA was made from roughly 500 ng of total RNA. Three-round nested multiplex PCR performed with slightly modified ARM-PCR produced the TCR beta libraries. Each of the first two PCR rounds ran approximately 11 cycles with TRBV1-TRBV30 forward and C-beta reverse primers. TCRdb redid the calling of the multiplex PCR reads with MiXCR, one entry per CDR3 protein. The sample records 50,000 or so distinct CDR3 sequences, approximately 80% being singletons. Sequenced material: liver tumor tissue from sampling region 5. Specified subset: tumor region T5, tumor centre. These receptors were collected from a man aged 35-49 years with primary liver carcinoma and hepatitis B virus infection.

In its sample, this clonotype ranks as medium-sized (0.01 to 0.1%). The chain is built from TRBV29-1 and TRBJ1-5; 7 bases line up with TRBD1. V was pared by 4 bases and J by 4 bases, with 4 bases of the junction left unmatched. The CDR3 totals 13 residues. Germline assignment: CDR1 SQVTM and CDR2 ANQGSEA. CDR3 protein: CSVGGTANQPQHF. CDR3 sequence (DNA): TGCAGCGTTGGCGGGACAGCTAATCAGCCCCAGCATTTT.

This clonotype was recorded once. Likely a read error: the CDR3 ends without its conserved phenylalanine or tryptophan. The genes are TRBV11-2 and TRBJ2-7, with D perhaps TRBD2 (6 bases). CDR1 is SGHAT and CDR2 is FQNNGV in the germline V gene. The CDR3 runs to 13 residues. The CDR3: CTNSPTGATEQYI. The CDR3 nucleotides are TGTACCAACAGCCCGACGGGAGCCACCGAGCAGTACATC.

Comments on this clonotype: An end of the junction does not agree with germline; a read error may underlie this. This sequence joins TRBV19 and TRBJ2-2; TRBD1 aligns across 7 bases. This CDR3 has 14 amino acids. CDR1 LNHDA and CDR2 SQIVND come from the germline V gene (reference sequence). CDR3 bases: TGTTCCAGTAGTTCCACAGGGGACACCGGGGAGCTGTTTTTT. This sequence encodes CSSSSTGDTGELFF.

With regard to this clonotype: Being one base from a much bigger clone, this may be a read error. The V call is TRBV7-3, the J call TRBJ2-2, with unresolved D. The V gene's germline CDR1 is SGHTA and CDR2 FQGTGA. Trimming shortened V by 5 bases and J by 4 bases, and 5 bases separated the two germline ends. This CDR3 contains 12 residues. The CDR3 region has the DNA TGTGCCAGCAGCCACTCCACCGGGGAGCTGTTTTTT. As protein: CASSHSTGELFF.

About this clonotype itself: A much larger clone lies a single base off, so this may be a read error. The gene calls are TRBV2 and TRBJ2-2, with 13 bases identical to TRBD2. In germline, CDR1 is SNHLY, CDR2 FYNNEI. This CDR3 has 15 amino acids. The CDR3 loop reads CASRGLAGATWELFF. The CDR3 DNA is TGTGCCAGCAGAGGACTAGCGGGAGCCACCTGGGAGCTGTTTTTT.

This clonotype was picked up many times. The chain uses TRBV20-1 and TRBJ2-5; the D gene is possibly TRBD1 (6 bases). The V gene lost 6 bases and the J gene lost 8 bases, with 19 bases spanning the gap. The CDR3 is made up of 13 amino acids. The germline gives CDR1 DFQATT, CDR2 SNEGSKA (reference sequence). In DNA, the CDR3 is TGCAGTGCGCCGGTCCGGGACACCCAAACCCAGTACTTC. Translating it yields CSAPVRDTQTQYF.

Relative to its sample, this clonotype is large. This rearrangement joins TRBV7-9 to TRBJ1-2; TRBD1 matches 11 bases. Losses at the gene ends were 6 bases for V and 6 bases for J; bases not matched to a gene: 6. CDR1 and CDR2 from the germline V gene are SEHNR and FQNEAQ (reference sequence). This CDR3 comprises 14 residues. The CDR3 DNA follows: TGTGCCAGCAGATGGGACAGGGGGTTTCATGGCTACACCTTC. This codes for CASRWDRGFHGYTF.

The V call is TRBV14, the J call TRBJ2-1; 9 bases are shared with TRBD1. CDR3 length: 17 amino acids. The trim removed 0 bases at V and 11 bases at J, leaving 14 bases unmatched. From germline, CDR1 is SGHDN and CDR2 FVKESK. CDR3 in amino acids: CASSQEGQGTGYSKQFF. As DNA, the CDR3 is TGTGCCAGCAGCCAAGAAGGTCAGGGGACAGGGTACAGTAAGCAGTTCTTC.

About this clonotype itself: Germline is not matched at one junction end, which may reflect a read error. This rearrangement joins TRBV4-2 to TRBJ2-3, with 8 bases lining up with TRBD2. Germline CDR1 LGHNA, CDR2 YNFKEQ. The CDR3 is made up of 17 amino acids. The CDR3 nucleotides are TGTGCCGGCAGCCCCCTCAGCGCGGGAGGAGACACAGATGCGCAGTATTTT. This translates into CAGSPLSAGGDTDAQYF.

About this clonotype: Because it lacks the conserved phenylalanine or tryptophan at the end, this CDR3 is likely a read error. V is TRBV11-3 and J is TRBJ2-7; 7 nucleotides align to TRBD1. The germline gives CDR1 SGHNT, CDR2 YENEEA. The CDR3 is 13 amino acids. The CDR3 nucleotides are TGTACCAGCAGCGTGGGACAGTCGTACGAGCAGTACTTG. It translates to CTSSVGQSYEQYL.

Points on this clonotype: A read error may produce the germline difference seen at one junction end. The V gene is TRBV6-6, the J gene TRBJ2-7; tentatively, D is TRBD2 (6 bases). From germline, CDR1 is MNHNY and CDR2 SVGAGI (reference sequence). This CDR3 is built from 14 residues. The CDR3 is CASSIADSAYGQYF. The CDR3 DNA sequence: TGTGCCAGCAGCATAGCGGACTCGGCCTACGGGCAGTACTTC.

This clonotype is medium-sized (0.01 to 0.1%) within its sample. CDR3: CASSEGLGPDTQYF. The CDR3 nucleotides read TGTGCCAGCAGTGAAGGACTAGGGCCAGATACGCAGTATTTT. This sequence joins TRBV6-1 and TRBJ2-3; the D gene is possibly TRBD2 (6 bases). Germline CDR1 MNHNS, CDR2 SASEGT. The CDR3 sequence is 14 residues long. V shed 1 base and J shed 4 bases, with 9 bases lying between them.

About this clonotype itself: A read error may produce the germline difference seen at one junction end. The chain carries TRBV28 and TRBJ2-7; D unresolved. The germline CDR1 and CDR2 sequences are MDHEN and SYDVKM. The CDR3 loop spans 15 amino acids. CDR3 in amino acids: CASSFYSRSSYEQYF. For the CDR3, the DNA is TGTGCCAGCAGTTTTTACTCGAGGAGCTCCTATGAGCAGTACTTC.

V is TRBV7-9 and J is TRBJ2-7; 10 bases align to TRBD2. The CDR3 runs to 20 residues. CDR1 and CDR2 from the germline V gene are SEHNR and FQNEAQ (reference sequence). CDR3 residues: CVGSFLKLAGKKIVSGEQYF. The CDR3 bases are TGTGTCGGCAGCTTTCTTAAACTAGCGGGGAAGAAAATTGTCAGTGGCGAGCAGTACTTC.

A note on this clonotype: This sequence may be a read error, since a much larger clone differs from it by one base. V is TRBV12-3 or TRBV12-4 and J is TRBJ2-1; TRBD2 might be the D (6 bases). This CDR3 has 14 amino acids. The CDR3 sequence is CASSLGREYNEQVF. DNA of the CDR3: TGTGCCAGCAGTTTAGGGCGGGAATACAATGAGCAGGTCTTC.

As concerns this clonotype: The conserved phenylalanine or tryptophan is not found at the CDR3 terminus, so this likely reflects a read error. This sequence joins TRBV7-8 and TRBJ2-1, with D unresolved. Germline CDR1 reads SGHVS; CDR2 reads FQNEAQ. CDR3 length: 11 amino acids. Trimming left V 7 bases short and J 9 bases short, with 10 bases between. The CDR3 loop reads CASTVSFEQFI. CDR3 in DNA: TGTGCCAGCACTGTTAGCTTTGAGCAGTTCATC.

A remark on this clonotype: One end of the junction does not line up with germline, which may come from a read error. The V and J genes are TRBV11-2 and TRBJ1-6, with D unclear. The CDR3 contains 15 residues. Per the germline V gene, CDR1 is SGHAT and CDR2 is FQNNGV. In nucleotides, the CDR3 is TGTGCTAGCAGCTATACCCTGGGAGGAAATTTACCCCTCCACTTT. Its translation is CASSYTLGGNLPLHF. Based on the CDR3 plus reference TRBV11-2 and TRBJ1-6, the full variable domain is EAGVAQSPRYKIIEKRQSVAFWCNPISGHATLYWYQQILGQGPKLLIQFQNNGVVDDSQLPKDRFSAERLKGVDSTLKIQPAKLEDSAVYLCASSYTLGGNLPLHFGNGTRLTVT.

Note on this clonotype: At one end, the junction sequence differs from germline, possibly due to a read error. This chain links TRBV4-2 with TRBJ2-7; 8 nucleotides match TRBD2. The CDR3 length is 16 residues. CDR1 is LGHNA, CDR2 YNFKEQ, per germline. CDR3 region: CASSDTGSGSSNEQYF. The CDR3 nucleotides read TGTGCCAGCAGCGACACCGGGAGCGGGAGCTCCAACGAGCAGTACTTC.

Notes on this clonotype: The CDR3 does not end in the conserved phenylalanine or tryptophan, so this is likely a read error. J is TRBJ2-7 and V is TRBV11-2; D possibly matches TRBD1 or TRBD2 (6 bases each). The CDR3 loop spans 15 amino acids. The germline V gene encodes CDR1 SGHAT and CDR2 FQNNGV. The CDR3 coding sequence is TGTACCAGCAGCTTAACCCTAACGGGGGCTAGCGAGCAGTACTCC. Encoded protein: CTSSLTLTGASEQYS.

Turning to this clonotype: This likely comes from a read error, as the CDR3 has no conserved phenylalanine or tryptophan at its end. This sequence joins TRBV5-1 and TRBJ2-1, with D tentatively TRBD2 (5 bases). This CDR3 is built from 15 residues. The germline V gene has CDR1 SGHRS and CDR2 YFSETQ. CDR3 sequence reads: CASSSVGEPYSEQFL. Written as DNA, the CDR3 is TGCGCCAGCAGCTCGGTTGGGGAGCCCTACAGTGAGCAGTTCCTC.

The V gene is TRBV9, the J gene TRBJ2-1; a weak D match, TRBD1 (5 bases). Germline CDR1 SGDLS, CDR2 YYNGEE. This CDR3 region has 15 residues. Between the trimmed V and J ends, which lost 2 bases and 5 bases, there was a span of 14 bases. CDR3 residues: CASSVTGTHHNEQFF. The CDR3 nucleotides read TGTGCCAGCAGCGTCACAGGAACTCACCACAATGAGCAGTTCTTC.

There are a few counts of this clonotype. In DNA form, the CDR3 reads TGTGCCAGCAGCTTAGACAGCAGTCCCACTGAAGCTTTCTTT. Translating it yields CASSLDSSPTEAFF. J is TRBJ1-1 and V is TRBV7-2; no reliable D call. The CDR3 covers 14 residues. Between the trimmed V and J ends, which lost 1 base and 4 bases, there was a span of 10 bases. Per germline, CDR1 SGHTA and CDR2 FQGNSA.

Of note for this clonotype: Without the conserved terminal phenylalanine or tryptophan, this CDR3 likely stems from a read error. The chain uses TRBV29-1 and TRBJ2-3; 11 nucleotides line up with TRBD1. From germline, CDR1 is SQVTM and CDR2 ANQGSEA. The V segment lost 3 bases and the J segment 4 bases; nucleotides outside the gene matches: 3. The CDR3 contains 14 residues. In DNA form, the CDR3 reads TGCAGCGTTGAGGGACAGGGGGGTTCAGATACGCAGTATCTT. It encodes CSVEGQGGSDTQYL.

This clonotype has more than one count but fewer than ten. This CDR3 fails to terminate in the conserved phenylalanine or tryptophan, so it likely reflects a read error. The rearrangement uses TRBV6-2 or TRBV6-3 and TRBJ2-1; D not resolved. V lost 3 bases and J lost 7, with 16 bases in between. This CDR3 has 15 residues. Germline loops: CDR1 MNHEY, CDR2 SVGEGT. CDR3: CASSYEIVGYNEQFL. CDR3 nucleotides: TGTGCCAGCAGTTATGAGATCGTTGGCTATAATGAGCAGTTCTTA.

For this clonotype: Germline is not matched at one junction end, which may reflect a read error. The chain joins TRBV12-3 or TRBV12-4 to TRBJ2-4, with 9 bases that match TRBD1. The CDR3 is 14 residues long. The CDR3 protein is CASRHGQGTDIQYF. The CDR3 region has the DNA TGTGCCAGCAGGCACGGACAGGGGACAGACATTCAGTATTTC.

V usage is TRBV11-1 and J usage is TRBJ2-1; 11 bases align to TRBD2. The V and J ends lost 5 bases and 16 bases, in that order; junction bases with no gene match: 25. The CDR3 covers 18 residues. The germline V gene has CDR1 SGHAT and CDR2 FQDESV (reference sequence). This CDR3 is CASSLRSLAGGSYNERFF. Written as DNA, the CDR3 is TGTGCCAGCAGCCTAAGATCCCTAGCGGGAGGATCCTACAATGAGCGCTTCTTC.

As DNA, the CDR3 is TGTGCCAGCAGCTTAGCGGGAGCGGCAGTTGAGCAGTTCTTC. Translating it yields CASSLAGAAVEQFF. The genes are TRBV7-9 and TRBJ2-1, with D perhaps matching TRBD2 (5 bases). The CDR3 is 14 residues long. The ends were cut back, 0 bases at V and 9 bases at J, with 12 bases in the middle. The germline V gene encodes CDR1 SEHNR and CDR2 FQNEAQ (reference sequence). The variable domain in full, completed from reference TRBV7-9 and TRBJ2-1, reads DTGVSQNPRHKITKRGQNVTFRCDPISEHNRLYWYRQTLGQGPEFLTYFQNEAQLEKSRLLSDRFSAERPKGSFSTLEIQRTEQGDSAMYLCASSLAGAAVEQFFGPGTRLTVL.